The 16 T cell receptor beta chains below all came from one sample that was sequenced in a study of cytomegalovirus exposure and HLA in healthy donors. 13 Jbeta primers and 60 Vbeta primers were used for the PCR. Generated by immunoSEQ multiplex PCR, the TCRdb table keeps only in-frame clones and is missing some. This table holds 150,000 to 200,000 clones, roughly 79% found once. Sequencing was carried out using PBMCs. Receptors were obtained from a woman younger than 30 in good health and CMV-seropositive.

The chain combines TRBV5-4 with TRBJ2-7; D is unclear. The V and J ends lost 4 bases and 3 bases respectively, with 5 bases between them. The germline CDR1 and CDR2 sequences are SGHNT and YYREEE (reference sequence). The CDR3 runs 11 residues. The CDR3 protein is CASSVYYEQYF. Written as DNA, the CDR3 is TGTGCCAGCAGCGTTTACTACGAGCAGTACTTC.

This clone showed up just once. This sequence joins TRBV18 and TRBJ2-7; D not certain. CDR3 length equals 11 residues. V was pared by 3 bases and J by 6 bases, with 6 bases between. The germline V gene has CDR1 KGHSH and CDR2 LQKENI. The DNA of the CDR3 is TGTGCCAGCTCACCTTCAGGCGAGCAGTACTTC. It is translated as CASSPSGEQYF. Full variable domain (missing parts from reference TRBV18 and TRBJ2-7): NAGVMQNPRHLVRRRGQEARLRCSPMKGHSHVYWYRQLPEEGLKFMVYLQKENIIDESGMPKERFSAEFPKEGPSILRIQQVVRGDSAAYFCASSPSGEQYFGPGTRLTVT.

J is TRBJ2-5 and V is TRBV7-8; 8 nucleotides agree with TRBD2. After removal of 5 bases from V and 5 bases from J, the junction contained 10 bases not matched to a gene. Germline CDR1 SGHVS, CDR2 FQNEAQ. The CDR3 totals 15 residues. CDR3 loop: CASSRQGGGFETQYF. The CDR3 coding sequence is TGTGCCAGCAGCCGCCAGGGCGGGGGGTTTGAGACCCAGTACTTC. The full variable domain, with the rest looked up from reference TRBV7-8 and TRBJ2-5, is GAGVSQSPRYKVAKRGQDVALRCDPISGHVSLFWYQQALGQGPEFLTYFQNEAQLDKSGLPSDRFFAERPEGSVSTLKIQRTQQEDSAVYLCASSRQGGGFETQYFGPGTRLLVL.

The DNA for the CDR3 is TGCAGCGTTGCCCGGGGGAACACTGAAGCTTTCTTT. Residues: CSVARGNTEAFF. This chain links TRBV29-1 with TRBJ1-1; D remains ambiguous. With 4 bases removed from V and 1 base from J, the gap between germline ends came to 7 bases. Germline assignment: CDR1 SQVTM and CDR2 ANQGSEA. The CDR3 is 12 residues long.

The chain carries TRBV9 and TRBJ1-2; a possible D gene is TRBD1 (6 bases). Trimming took off 3 bases at V and 0 bases at J, with 12 bases between the two ends. The CDR3 is made up of 15 amino acids. The V gene's germline CDR1 is SGDLS and CDR2 YYNGEE. The CDR3 DNA reads TGTGCCAGCAGCGGGGGGACAACCCCTAACTATGGCTACACCTTC. This translates into CASSGGTTPNYGYTF.

The chain combines TRBV5-8 with TRBJ1-1, with 7 bases fitting TRBD1. The germline V gene has CDR1 SGHTS and CDR2 YDEGEE. J lost 0 bases, V lost 10 bases, and 6 bases had no gene match. The CDR3 runs to 13 residues. The CDR3: CAHYGQVNTEAFF. The CDR3 DNA is TGTGCCCACTACGGACAGGTGAACACTGAAGCTTTCTTT.

The V and J genes are TRBV6-4 and TRBJ2-1; 11 bases align to TRBD2. The V and J ends lost 6 bases and 6 bases, in that order; junction bases with no gene match: 4. The CDR3 extends over 14 amino acids. Germline CDR1 and CDR2: MRHNA and SNTAGT. This chain's CDR3 is CASSGTSGINEQFF. The CDR3 nucleotides are TGTGCCAGCAGCGGGACTAGCGGCATCAATGAGCAGTTCTTC.

The chain carries TRBV15 and TRBJ2-4, with 11 bases matching TRBD2. V gave up 0 bases and J gave up 4 bases; unmatched junction bases: 5. Germline lookup yields CDR1 LNHNV and CDR2 YYDKDF (reference sequence). This CDR3 comprises 17 residues. The CDR3 DNA is TGTGCCACCAGCAGAGATAGCGGGGGGGCTGATAAAAACATTCAGTACTTC. Amino acids: CATSRDSGGADKNIQYF.

CDR3 protein: CASSQGTGTGELFF. CDR3 DNA sequence: TGTGCCAGCAGCCAAGGAACAGGCACCGGGGAGCTGTTTTTT. The rearrangement uses TRBV4-2 and TRBJ2-2; D might be TRBD1 (5 bases). The CDR3 is 14 residues long. Trimming left V 1 base short and J 4 bases short, with 7 bases between. Germline loops: CDR1 LGHNA, CDR2 YNFKEQ.

This chain uses TRBV6-1 with TRBJ1-1; perhaps TRBD1 as D (5 bases). The CDR3 has 13 amino acids. Germline V gives CDR1 MNHNS, CDR2 SASEGT. Trimming left V 6 bases short and J 1 base short, with 9 bases between. CDR3 coding DNA: TGTGCCAGCAGCGTCGACAGGAACACTGAAGCTTTCTTT. It codes for CASSVDRNTEAFF.

This clone was observed a handful of times. The V gene is TRBV2, the J gene TRBJ1-4, with TRBD1 matching over 10 bases. J lost 0 bases, V lost 5 bases, and 3 bases had no gene match. Germline lookup yields CDR1 SNHLY and CDR2 FYNNEI. This CDR3 spans 16 amino acids. The CDR3 DNA is TGTGCCAGCAGTTGGGGACAGGGGTCAACTAATGAAAAACTGTTTTTT. This codes for CASSWGQGSTNEKLFF.

This clone was counted between two and nine times. V gene TRBV4-3 combines with J gene TRBJ2-7, with TRBD1 matching over 10 bases. Germline trimming cut 0 bases from V and 6 bases from J; bases unmatched to any gene: 5. Germline assignment: CDR1 LGHNA and CDR2 YSLEER. The CDR3 is 15 residues long. The CDR3 reads CASSQDFRTGGEQYF. As DNA, the CDR3 is TGCGCCAGCAGCCAAGATTTCAGGACAGGGGGCGAGCAGTACTTC.

This chain joins TRBV7-8 and TRBJ2-7; D unresolved. V lost 3 bases to trimming and J lost 1 base, with 7 bases between them. The CDR3 is 13 residues long. Germline values: CDR1 SGHVS, CDR2 FQNEAQ. The CDR3 bases are TGTGCCAGCAGCTTTCGAGAGTCCTACGAGCAGTACTTC. Amino acids: CASSFRESYEQYF.

The chain joins TRBV7-6 to TRBJ2-7; D gene unclear. V lost 2 bases to trimming and J lost 0 bases, with 8 bases between them. Germline V lookup: CDR1 SGHVS, CDR2 FNYEAQ. The CDR3 loop spans 14 amino acids. CDR3 protein: CASSLYASSYEQYF. The CDR3 nucleotides are TGTGCCAGCAGCTTATACGCCAGCTCCTACGAGCAGTACTTC.

The chain is built from TRBV7-9 and TRBJ2-3, with D possibly matching TRBD2 (5 bases). Germline CDR1 reads SEHNR; CDR2 reads FQNEAQ (reference sequence). This CDR3 has 14 amino acids. The ends were cut back, 1 base at V and 1 base at J, with 6 bases in the middle. The CDR3 DNA sequence: TGTGCCAGCAGCTTAGGGACTGGCACAGATACGCAGTATTTT. Encoded protein: CASSLGTGTDTQYF.

J is TRBJ1-2 and V is TRBV30; no clear D. Trimming shortened V by 5 bases and J by 2 bases, and 12 bases separated the two germline ends. The CDR3 length is 13 residues. Germline V gives CDR1 GTSNPN, CDR2 SVGIG (reference sequence). CDR3: CAWEGGQNYGYTF. In DNA form, the CDR3 reads TGTGCCTGGGAGGGTGGTCAGAACTATGGCTACACCTTC.